The T cell receptor (beta chain) under discussion was sequenced for a study of blood T cell repertoires in COVID-19. Method: immunoSEQ multiplex PCR; TCRdb's copy keeps in-frame clones and lacks some. This sample has roughly 180,000 clones, with about 85% found just once. The CDR3 runs to 18 residues. Germline-derived CDR1 and CDR2 are LGHDT and YNNKEL (reference sequence). V lost 4 bases to trimming and J lost 3 bases; unmatched junction nucleotides: 11. This clone occurred once. The sequence came from a man older than 75 with COVID-19, enrolled during active disease. V gene TRBV3-1 (or the pseudogene TRBV3-2) combines with J gene TRBJ1-6; 8 nucleotides align to TRBD1. The specimen sequenced was peripheral blood. The CDR3 is CASSRLGTGRNYNSPLHF. CDR3 bases: TGTGCCAGCAGCCGCCTAGGGACAGGACGAAACTATAATTCACCCCTCCACTTT.